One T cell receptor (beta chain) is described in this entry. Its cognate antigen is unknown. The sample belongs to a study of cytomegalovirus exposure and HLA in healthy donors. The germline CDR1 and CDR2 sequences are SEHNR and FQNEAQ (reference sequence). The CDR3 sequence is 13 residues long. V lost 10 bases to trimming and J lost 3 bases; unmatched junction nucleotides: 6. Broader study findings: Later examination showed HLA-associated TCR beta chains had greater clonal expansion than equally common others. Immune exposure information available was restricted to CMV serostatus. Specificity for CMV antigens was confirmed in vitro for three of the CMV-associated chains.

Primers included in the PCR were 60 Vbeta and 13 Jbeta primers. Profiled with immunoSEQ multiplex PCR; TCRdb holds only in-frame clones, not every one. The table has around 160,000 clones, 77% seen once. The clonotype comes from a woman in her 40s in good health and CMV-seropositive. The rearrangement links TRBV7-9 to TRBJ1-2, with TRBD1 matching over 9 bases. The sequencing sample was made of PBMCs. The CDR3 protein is CATARQGDYGYTF. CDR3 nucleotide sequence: TGTGCCACCGCGAGACAGGGGGACTATGGCTACACCTTC.